These T cell receptor beta chains were read from a single sample in a study of human T cells and chemical hapten exposure. One entry per CDR3 protein results from TCRdb running MiXCR on the RACE reads. This table has 95,000 to 150,000 distinct CDR3 sequences, around 15% appearing once. The starting material was whole blood, obtained in connection with sensitization to the hapten diphenylcyclopropenone (DPC). All receptors come from a man younger than 35 with alopecia areata. Some clones in this sample may be carry-over from other donors' samples. CDR3s include the opening cysteine and the closing phenylalanine or tryptophan. Each record gives: J gene, D gene, V gene, clone size, CDR3 protein, CDR3 DNA. The D gene is left open where the match is weak. Not all rows give a size; the values are once, few, many and, for expanded clones, a class.

j_gene: TRBJ1-2
d_gene: .
v_gene: TRBV9
abundance: .
CDR3aa: CASSVAEGYTF
CDR3nt: TGTGCCAGCAGCGTAGCTGAAGGCTACACCTTC

j_gene: TRBJ2-1
d_gene: .
v_gene: TRBV5-1
abundance: .
CDR3aa: CASRGAGLISYNEQFF
CDR3nt: TGCGCCAGCAGGGGTGCGGGACTCATCTCCTACAATGAGCAGTTCTTC

j_gene: TRBJ2-5
d_gene: TRBD2
v_gene: TRBV11-2
abundance: few
CDR3aa: CASSLSGGTETQYF
CDR3nt: TGTGCCAGCAGCTTGAGCGGGGGGACGGAGACCCAGTACTTC

j_gene: TRBJ2-5
d_gene: TRBD1
v_gene: TRBV5-4
abundance: .
CDR3aa: CASSLPRDRETQYF
CDR3nt: TGTGCCAGCAGCTTGCCCCGGGACAGGGAGACCCAGTACTTC

j_gene: TRBJ1-5
d_gene: .
v_gene: TRBV20-1
abundance: many
CDR3aa: CSASSIREFNSNQPQHF
CDR3nt: TGCAGTGCTAGTTCAATAAGGGAGTTCAATAGCAATCAGCCCCAGCATTTT

j_gene: TRBJ1-1
d_gene: TRBD1
v_gene: TRBV7-6
abundance: .
CDR3aa: CASSAKQGALNTEAFF
CDR3nt: TGTGCCAGCAGCGCAAAACAGGGGGCCCTGAACACTGAAGCTTTCTTT

j_gene: TRBJ2-3
d_gene: .
v_gene: TRBV10-3
abundance: .
CDR3aa: CAISGLTDTQYF
CDR3nt: TGTGCCATCAGCGGCCTGACAGATACGCAGTATTTT

j_gene: TRBJ2-3
d_gene: .
v_gene: TRBV20-1
abundance: .
CDR3aa: CSARWLALADTQYF
CDR3nt: TGCAGTGCTAGGTGGTTGGCCCTTGCCGATACGCAGTATTTT

j_gene: TRBJ2-1
d_gene: TRBD2
v_gene: TRBV20-1
abundance: few
CDR3aa: CSASRLAGVTYNEQFF
CDR3nt: TGCAGTGCTTCCCGACTAGCGGGGGTGACCTACAATGAGCAGTTCTTC

j_gene: TRBJ2-2
d_gene: TRBD1
v_gene: TRBV7-9
abundance: .
CDR3aa: CASSRQGDTGELFF
CDR3nt: TGTGCCAGCAGCCGACAGGGGGACACCGGGGAGCTGTTTTTT

j_gene: TRBJ2-7
d_gene: .
v_gene: TRBV7-6
abundance: .
CDR3aa: CASSELLDSYEQYF
CDR3nt: TGTGCCAGCAGCGAGCTACTCGACTCCTACGAGCAGTACTTC

j_gene: TRBJ2-3
d_gene: .
v_gene: TRBV6-5
abundance: few
CDR3aa: CASSSLKNTDTQYF
CDR3nt: TGTGCCAGCAGTTCCCTGAAGAACACAGATACGCAGTATTTT

j_gene: TRBJ2-3
d_gene: TRBD1
v_gene: TRBV10-3
abundance: .
CDR3aa: CAMQGAFSTDTQYF
CDR3nt: TGTGCCATGCAGGGGGCCTTTAGCACAGATACGCAGTATTTT

j_gene: TRBJ1-5
d_gene: .
v_gene: TRBV6-1
abundance: few
CDR3aa: CASSSGLGQPQHF
CDR3nt: TGTGCCAGCAGTTCAGGGCTTGGCCAGCCCCAGCATTTT

j_gene: TRBJ1-1
d_gene: TRBD1
v_gene: TRBV7-8
abundance: many
CDR3aa: CASSLNRGNTEAFF
CDR3nt: TGTGCCAGCAGCTTAAACAGGGGGAACACTGAAGCTTTCTTT

j_gene: TRBJ1-6
d_gene: .
v_gene: TRBV4-3
abundance: .
CDR3aa: CASSQDHRNSPLHF
CDR3nt: TGCGCCAGCAGCCAAGATCACAGAAATTCACCCCTCCACTTT

j_gene: TRBJ1-1
d_gene: .
v_gene: TRBV18
abundance: few
CDR3aa: CASSPSRGRAEAFF
CDR3nt: TGTGCCAGCTCACCAAGCCGGGGGCGGGCTGAAGCTTTCTTT

j_gene: TRBJ1-1
d_gene: .
v_gene: TRBV27
abundance: .
CDR3aa: CASGRGRNTEAFF
CDR3nt: TGTGCCAGTGGCCGGGGAAGGAACACTGAAGCTTTCTTT

j_gene: TRBJ2-3
d_gene: TRBD2
v_gene: TRBV5-4
abundance: .
CDR3aa: CASRFLAGGLSEADTQYF
CDR3nt: TGTGCCAGCAGGTTTCTAGCGGGGGGCCTGAGTGAGGCAGATACGCAGTATTTT

j_gene: TRBJ2-3
d_gene: .
v_gene: TRBV7-2
abundance: .
CDR3aa: CASSPSYDTQYF
CDR3nt: TGTGCCAGCAGCCCTTCGTATGATACGCAGTATTTT

j_gene: TRBJ2-1
d_gene: .
v_gene: TRBV11-3
abundance: few
CDR3aa: CASSLDRENEQFF
CDR3nt: TGTGCCAGCAGCTTAGATAGGGAGAATGAGCAGTTCTTC